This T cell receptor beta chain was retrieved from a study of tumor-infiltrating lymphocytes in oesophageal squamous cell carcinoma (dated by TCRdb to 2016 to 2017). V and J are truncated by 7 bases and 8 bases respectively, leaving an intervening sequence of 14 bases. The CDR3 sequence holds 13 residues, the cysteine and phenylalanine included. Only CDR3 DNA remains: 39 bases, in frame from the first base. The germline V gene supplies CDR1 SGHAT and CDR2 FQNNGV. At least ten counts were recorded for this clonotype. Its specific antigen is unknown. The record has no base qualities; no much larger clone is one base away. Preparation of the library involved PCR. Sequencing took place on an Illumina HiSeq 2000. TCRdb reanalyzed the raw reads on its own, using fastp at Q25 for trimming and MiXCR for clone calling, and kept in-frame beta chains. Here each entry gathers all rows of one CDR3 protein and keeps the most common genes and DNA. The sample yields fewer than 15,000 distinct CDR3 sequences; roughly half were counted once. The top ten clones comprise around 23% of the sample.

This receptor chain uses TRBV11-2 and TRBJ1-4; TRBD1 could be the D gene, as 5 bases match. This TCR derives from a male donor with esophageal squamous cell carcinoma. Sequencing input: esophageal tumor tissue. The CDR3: CASTLQGEEKLFF. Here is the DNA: TGTGCCAGCACCCTGCAGGGTGAGGAAAAACTGTTTTTT.